Listed below are T cell receptor beta chains from one sample, sequenced in a study of shared clonotypes between healthy human individuals. Measured with immunoSEQ multiplex PCR; TCRdb has only the in-frame clones, and not every one. The sample records about 1 million clones, about 75% being singletons. The sequencing input was memory CD4+ T cells sorted from blood. All receptors come from a man aged 18 to 35 in good health. The CDR3 runs from the conserved cysteine through the conserved F or W. D genes are given only for firm matches. A row's size may be missing; if present it is once, few, many or a size class.

V gene: TRBV19
D gene: TRBD1
J gene: TRBJ2-3
clone size: NA
CDR3 protein: CASSLGQVESTDTQYF
CDR3 DNA: TGTGCCAGTAGTCTCGGACAGGTAGAAAGCACAGATACGCAGTATTTT

V gene: TRBV2
D gene: NA
J gene: TRBJ2-3
clone size: NA
CDR3 protein: CASRKGGSTDTQYF
CDR3 DNA: TGTGCCAGCAGGAAGGGGGGAAGCACAGATACGCAGTATTTT

V gene: TRBV7-9
D gene: TRBD2
J gene: TRBJ2-2
clone size: NA
CDR3 protein: CASSLTSGLNTGELFF
CDR3 DNA: TGTGCCAGCAGCCTGACTAGCGGTTTGAACACCGGGGAGCTGTTTTTT

V gene: TRBV7-9
D gene: NA
J gene: TRBJ2-5
clone size: few
CDR3 protein: CASSSPRDLETQYF
CDR3 DNA: TGTGCCAGCAGCTCCCCCCGGGACCTTGAGACCCAGTACTTC

V gene: TRBV30
D gene: NA
J gene: TRBJ2-1
clone size: NA
CDR3 protein: CALVKASSYNEQFF
CDR3 DNA: TGTGCCCTGGTTAAGGCTAGCTCCTACAATGAGCAGTTCTTC

V gene: TRBV18
D gene: TRBD1
J gene: TRBJ2-1
clone size: few
CDR3 protein: CASSPLGTGGNFNEQFF
CDR3 DNA: TGTGCCAGCTCACCGCTAGGGACAGGAGGAAACTTTAATGAGCAGTTCTTC

V gene: TRBV5-1
D gene: TRBD1
J gene: TRBJ2-3
clone size: NA
CDR3 protein: CASSNPGQAEDTQYF
CDR3 DNA: TGCGCCAGCAGCAATCCGGGACAGGCAGAAGATACGCAGTATTTT

V gene: TRBV5-1
D gene: TRBD1
J gene: TRBJ2-7
clone size: NA
CDR3 protein: CASSLGVGQGAPRNYEQYF
CDR3 DNA: TGCGCCAGCAGCTTGGGAGTAGGACAGGGGGCTCCTCGAAACTACGAGCAGTACTTC

V gene: TRBV9
D gene: NA
J gene: TRBJ1-5
clone size: NA
CDR3 protein: CASSVTGFQPQHF
CDR3 DNA: TGTGCCAGCAGCGTAACCGGATTTCAGCCCCAGCATTTT

V gene: TRBV10-3
D gene: TRBD1
J gene: TRBJ1-6
clone size: NA
CDR3 protein: CAISERQGANSPLHF
CDR3 DNA: TGTGCCATCAGTGAAAGACAGGGGGCGAATTCACCCCTCCACTTT

V gene: TRBV21-1
D gene: NA
J gene: TRBJ2-7
clone size: NA
CDR3 protein: CASSINPAGQTYEQYF
CDR3 DNA: TGTGCCAGCAGCATCAACCCGGCGGGACAGACCTACGAGCAGTACTTC

V gene: TRBV6-1
D gene: TRBD1
J gene: TRBJ2-2
clone size: NA
CDR3 protein: CASRDRGIVGELFF
CDR3 DNA: TGTGCCAGTCGAGACAGGGGCATAGTCGGGGAGCTGTTTTTT

V gene: TRBV28
D gene: NA
J gene: TRBJ2-2
clone size: NA
CDR3 protein: CASSLGTANTGELFF
CDR3 DNA: TGTGCCAGCAGTTTAGGGACGGCGAACACCGGGGAGCTGTTTTTT